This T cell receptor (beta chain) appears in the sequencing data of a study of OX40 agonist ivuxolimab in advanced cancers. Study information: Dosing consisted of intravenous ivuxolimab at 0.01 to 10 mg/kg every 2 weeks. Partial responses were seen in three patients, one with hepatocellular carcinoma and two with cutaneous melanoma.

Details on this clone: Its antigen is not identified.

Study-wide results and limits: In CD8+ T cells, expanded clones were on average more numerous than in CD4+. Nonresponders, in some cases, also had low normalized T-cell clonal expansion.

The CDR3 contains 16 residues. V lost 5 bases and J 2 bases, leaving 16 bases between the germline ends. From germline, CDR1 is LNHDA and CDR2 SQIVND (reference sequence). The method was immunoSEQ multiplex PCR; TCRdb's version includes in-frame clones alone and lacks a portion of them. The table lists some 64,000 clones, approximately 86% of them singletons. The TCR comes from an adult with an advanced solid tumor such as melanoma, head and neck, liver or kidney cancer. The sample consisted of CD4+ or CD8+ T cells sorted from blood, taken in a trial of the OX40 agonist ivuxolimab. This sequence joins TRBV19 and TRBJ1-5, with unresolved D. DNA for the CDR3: TGTGCCAGTAGTCCATACGGCAGAGAGGGCAATCAGCCCCAGCATTTT. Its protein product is CASSPYGREGNQPQHF.